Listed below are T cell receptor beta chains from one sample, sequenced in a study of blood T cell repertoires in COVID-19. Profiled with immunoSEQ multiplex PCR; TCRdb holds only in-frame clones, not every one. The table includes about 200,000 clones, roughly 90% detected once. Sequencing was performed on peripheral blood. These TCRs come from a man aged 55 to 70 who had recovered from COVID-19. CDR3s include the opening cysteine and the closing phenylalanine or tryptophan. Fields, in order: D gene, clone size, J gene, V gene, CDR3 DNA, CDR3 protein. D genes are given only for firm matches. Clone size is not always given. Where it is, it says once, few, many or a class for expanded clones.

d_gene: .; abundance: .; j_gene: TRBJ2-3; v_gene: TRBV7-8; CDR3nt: TGTGCCAGCAGCTCGGACACTCGAGATACGCAGTATTTT; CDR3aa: CASSSDTRDTQYF
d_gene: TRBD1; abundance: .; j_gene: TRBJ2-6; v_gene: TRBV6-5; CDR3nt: TGTGCCAGCACGTGGACAGGCTCTGGGGCCAACGTCCTGACTTTC; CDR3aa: CASTWTGSGANVLTF
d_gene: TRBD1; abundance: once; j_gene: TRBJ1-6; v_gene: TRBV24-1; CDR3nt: TGTGCCATCTCGGACAGGGCAAATTCACCCCTCCACTTT; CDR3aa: CAISDRANSPLHF
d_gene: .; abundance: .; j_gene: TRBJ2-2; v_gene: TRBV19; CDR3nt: TGTGCCAGTAGTATTCAGGGGAACACCGGGGAGCTGTTTTTT; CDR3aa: CASSIQGNTGELFF
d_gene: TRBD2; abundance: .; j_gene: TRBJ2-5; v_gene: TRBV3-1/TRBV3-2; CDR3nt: TGTGCCAGCAGGCAGGAGCGGGGGGGCCTCCAAGAGACCCAGTACTTC; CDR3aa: CASRQERGGLQETQYF
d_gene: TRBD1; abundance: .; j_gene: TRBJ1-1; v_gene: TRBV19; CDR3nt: TGTGCCAGTAGTCGGACAGGGCAGATGAACACTGAAGCTTTCTTT; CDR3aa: CASSRTGQMNTEAFF
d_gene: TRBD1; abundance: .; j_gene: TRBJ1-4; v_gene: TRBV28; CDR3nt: TGTGCCAGCACTCGAGGGGGCACGCGTGAAAAACTGTTTTTT; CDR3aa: CASTRGGTREKLFF
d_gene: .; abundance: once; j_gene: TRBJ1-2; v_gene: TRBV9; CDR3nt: TGTGCCAGCAGCGGACTCAGGGGAGCTAACTATGGCTACACCTTC; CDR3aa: CASSGLRGANYGYTF
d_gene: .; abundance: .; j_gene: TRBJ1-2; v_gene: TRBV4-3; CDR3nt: TGCGCCAGCAGCCATGTAACGGGACACGTTAACTATGGCTACACCTTC; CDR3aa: CASSHVTGHVNYGYTF
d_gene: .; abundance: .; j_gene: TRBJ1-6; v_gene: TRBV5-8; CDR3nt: TGTGCCAGCAGCTTATCCGCGGGGCTCTATAATTCACCCCTCCACTTT; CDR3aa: CASSLSAGLYNSPLHF